These 11 T cell receptor beta chains originate from one sample sequenced in a study of shared clonotypes between healthy human individuals. Assay: immunoSEQ multiplex PCR; the TCRdb copy retains only in-frame clones and omits some. This sample has some 2,500,000 clones; 85% to 95% occur once, and the top ten carry around 0.4%. The sample taken for sequencing was naive CD4+ T cells from PBMCs. Specified subset: CD45RA+ positively selected. The receptors derive from a man aged 18 to 35 in good health. Some clones in this sample may be carry-over from other donors' samples.

This clone was found a few times. This chain links TRBV30 with TRBJ2-7; weak D call: TRBD2 (5 bases). This CDR3 has 11 residues. Trimming removed 2 bases at V and 7 bases at J, with 9 bases between. The germline gives CDR1 GTSNPN, CDR2 SVGIG (reference sequence). In nucleotides, the CDR3 is TGTGCCTGGAGTACCCAGCGGGAGCAGTACTTC. Its protein product is CAWSTQREQYF.

The chain links TRBV5-4 to TRBJ2-7; D not certain. Trimming cost V 1 base and J 4 bases, with 15 bases left between them. The CDR3 spans 15 residues. Germline assignment: CDR1 SGHNT and CDR2 YYREEE (reference sequence). CDR3 sequence (DNA): TGTGCCAGCAGCTTGATAAGGGTCGGAAGGTACGAGCAGTACTTC. This sequence encodes CASSLIRVGRYEQYF.

The rearrangement uses TRBV7-3 and TRBJ2-1, with D perhaps assigned TRBD1 or TRBD2 (6 bases each). The V and J ends lost 5 bases and 2 bases respectively, with 16 bases between them. Germline CDR1 is SGHTA and CDR2 is FQGTGA. The CDR3 runs to 16 residues. The CDR3 DNA reads TGTGCCAGCAGCCCTATTGGGGGGCTGGCCTACAATGAGCAGTTCTTC. This encodes CASSPIGGLAYNEQFF.

This chain joins TRBV6-4 and TRBJ2-1; weak D call: TRBD1 (6 bases). The CDR3 consists of 14 residues. CDR1 is MRHNA, CDR2 SNTAGT, per germline. Trimming cost V 8 bases and J 4 bases, with 15 bases left between them. CDR3 in DNA: TGTGCCAGCGCGACAGGCCCGACTTACAATGAGCAGTTCTTC. It codes for CASATGPTYNEQFF.

The J gene is TRBJ1-2, the V gene TRBV5-1; TRBD1 matches at 7 bases. Germline assignment: CDR1 SGHRS and CDR2 YFSETQ. The CDR3 length is 14 residues. Trimming removed 4 bases from V and 2 bases from J; junction bases left unmatched: 5. DNA for the CDR3: TGCGCCAGCAGCCCGGGACAGCGGAACTATGGCTACACCTTC. This gives the protein CASSPGQRNYGYTF.

This clone showed up just once. This specimen includes other DNA sequences encoding the same CDR3. The chain is built from TRBV7-2 and TRBJ1-5; D may be TRBD1 (5 bases). This CDR3 contains 15 residues. V gave up 1 base and J gave up 5 bases, with 12 bases separating them. Germline-derived CDR1 and CDR2 are SGHTA and FQGNSA. The CDR3: CASSLGRGWDQPQHF. CDR3 nucleotides: TGTGCCAGCAGCTTAGGGAGGGGATGGGATCAGCCCCAGCATTTT.

V and J are TRBV4-2 and TRBJ2-5, with D possibly matching TRBD1 (6 bases). V was pared by 0 bases and J by 4 bases, with 15 bases between. This CDR3 is built from 16 residues. Per the germline V gene, CDR1 is LGHNA and CDR2 is YNFKEQ. The CDR3 protein is CASSQEGTRFLETQYF. In DNA form, the CDR3 reads TGTGCCAGCAGCCAAGAGGGGACAAGGTTTCTAGAGACCCAGTACTTC.

About this clone: The sample holds other DNA sequences that translate to the same CDR3. The chain recombines TRBV29-1 with TRBJ2-3; possibly TRBD1 for D (5 bases). The germline gives CDR1 SQVTM, CDR2 ANQGSEA. The V end lost 4 bases, the J end lost 2 bases, and 10 bases lay between the germline ends. The CDR3 has 13 amino acids. CDR3 residues: CSVAGRVTDTQYF. In DNA, the CDR3 is TGCAGCGTTGCAGGCAGGGTCACAGATACGCAGTATTTT.

The chain links TRBV13 to TRBJ1-2, with 12 bases fitting TRBD1. The germline V gene has CDR1 PRHDT and CDR2 FYEKMQ (reference sequence). Trimming cost V 0 bases and J 7 bases; bases outside gene matches: 12. CDR3 size: 18 residues. In DNA, the CDR3 is TGTGCCAGCAGCTTAGGATCGGGACAGGGGGCGAGGATAGGTGGCTACACCTTC. It encodes CASSLGSGQGARIGGYTF.

As for this clone: This CDR3 is also generated by other DNA sequences in the sample. This chain joins TRBV9 and TRBJ2-7, with 8 bases matching TRBD2. This CDR3 is built from 16 residues. V dropped 0 bases and J dropped 0; count of bases not matched to a gene: 5. CDR1 is SGDLS, CDR2 YYNGEE, per germline. The CDR3 loop reads CASSVGAGGSSYEQYF. CDR3 DNA: TGTGCCAGCAGCGTAGGCGCGGGAGGTAGCTCCTACGAGCAGTACTTC.

The V gene is TRBV2, the J gene TRBJ2-7; possibly TRBD2 for D (5 bases). Between the trimmed V and J ends, which lost 7 bases and 5 bases, there was a span of 15 bases. The CDR3 has 13 amino acids. Germline V CDR1 and CDR2: SNHLY, FYNNEI. The CDR3 DNA reads as TGTGCCAGCAAGGCTAGCCTCGCCCACGAGCAGTACTTC. It translates to CASKASLAHEQYF.